This paragraph covers one TCR beta chain sequence. Antigen unknown. The entry originates in a study of CD8 T cell repertoires and HIV-1 epitope variants. At the level of the study: T cells were stimulated with Twenty-five Gag and Nef peptides separately. 1M T cells were kept uncultured as a baseline. Tested: three Gag epitope families, Nef HW9 and YT9.

Study conclusions and caveats: Beta chains alone show antigen proliferation, not cytokine profile or function.

Using immunoSEQ multiplex PCR, the repertoire was profiled, and TCRdb retains in-frame clones only, with some absent. The sample has about 3,500 clones, just under 65% seen once. CDR1 is LNHNV and CDR2 is YYDKDF in the germline V gene (reference sequence). The CDR3 totals 17 residues. V dropped 5 bases and J dropped 7; count of bases not matched to a gene: 16. The sequencing sample was made of cultured CD8+ T cells derived from PBMCs. The receptor's source is a male donor with HIV. The chain links TRBV15 to TRBJ1-5; 8 bases fit TRBD1. The CDR3 protein is CATSSRDMQGAGQPQHF. As DNA, the CDR3 is TGTGCCACCAGCTCACGGGATATGCAGGGGGCAGGGCAGCCCCAGCATTTT.